The next 3 T cell receptor beta chains were all read from a single sample in a study of blood T cell repertoires in COVID-19. Generated by immunoSEQ multiplex PCR, the TCRdb table keeps only in-frame clones and is missing some. The profile covers about 70,000 clones, with more than 75% appearing a single time and 1.3% to 1.5% taken by the ten largest. Sequencing was performed on peripheral blood. The receptors stem from a human donor in a cohort sampled during active COVID-19.

This chain connects TRBV19 to TRBJ1-5, with TRBD1 identical over 8 bases. V trimming: 6 bases; J trimming: 6 bases; junction bases outside the gene matches: 4. The germline V gene has CDR1 LNHDA and CDR2 SQIVND (reference sequence). The CDR3 contains 13 residues. CDR3 sequence: CASRQGATQPQHF. CDR3 DNA: TGTGCCAGTAGGCAGGGGGCCACTCAGCCCCAGCATTTT.

The CDR3 nucleotides read TGTGCCACCAGGTGGGGCCATGAGCAGTTCTTC. This translates into CATRWGHEQFF. The chain combines TRBV24-1 with TRBJ2-1, with D tentatively TRBD1 (5 bases). This CDR3 comprises 11 residues. Germline V CDR1 and CDR2: KGHDR, SFDVKD. Trimming pared 7 bases from V and 8 bases from J, leaving 8 bases between.

This chain joins TRBV3-1 (or the pseudogene TRBV3-2) and TRBJ1-1; D is ambiguous. CDR3 length equals 12 residues. The germline V gene encodes CDR1 LGHDT and CDR2 YNNKEL (reference sequence). V was shortened by 0 bases and J by 10 bases, with 9 bases between the two germline ends. CDR3 protein: CASSQEVGGAFF. The CDR3 DNA follows: TGTGCCAGCAGCCAAGAGGTCGGAGGAGCTTTCTTT.